The rows below give T cell receptor beta chains drawn from one sample of a study of blood T cell repertoires in COVID-19. Produced via immunoSEQ multiplex PCR; TCRdb's table is partial and in-frame only. Of a few hundred thousand clones listed, around 85% were seen once; the top ten hold approximately 3%. Sequenced sample: PBMCs or T cells enriched from blood (not recorded which). These receptors came from a woman between 50 and 59 years old in a cohort exposed to, infected with or recovered from COVID-19 (not recorded which). The CDR3 runs from the conserved cysteine through the conserved F or W. A D gene is named only where the DNA matches it firmly. The size entry is marked missing in some rows and otherwise reads once, few, many or a size class.

abundance: -
d_gene: TRBD1
v_gene: TRBV29-1
j_gene: TRBJ1-1
len: 15
CDR3aa: CSVEGPSGQGLEAFF
CDR3nt: TGCAGCGTTGAGGGCCCTTCAGGACAGGGCCTTGAAGCTTTCTTT

abundance: -
d_gene: -
v_gene: TRBV7-9
j_gene: TRBJ1-4
len: 12
CDR3aa: CASEGSNEKLFF
CDR3nt: TGTGCCAGTGAGGGATCTAATGAAAAACTGTTTTTT

abundance: -
d_gene: -
v_gene: TRBV5-8
j_gene: TRBJ2-7
len: 15
CDR3aa: CASSLNGRGTYEQYF
CDR3nt: TGTGCCAGCAGCTTGAATGGACGAGGGACCTACGAGCAGTACTTC

abundance: few
d_gene: TRBD1
v_gene: TRBV7-2
j_gene: TRBJ2-7
len: 16
CDR3aa: CASSPDGTGVHYEQYF
CDR3nt: TGTGCCAGCAGCCCAGATGGGACAGGGGTTCACTACGAGCAGTACTTC

abundance: -
d_gene: -
v_gene: TRBV11-2
j_gene: TRBJ1-2
len: 13
CDR3aa: CASSLAGVYGYTF
CDR3nt: TGTGCCAGCAGCTTGGCAGGGGTCTATGGCTACACCTTC

abundance: -
d_gene: TRBD1
v_gene: TRBV7-2
j_gene: TRBJ1-2
len: 14
CDR3aa: CASSFLQGHNGYTF
CDR3nt: TGTGCCAGCAGCTTCCTACAGGGGCATAATGGCTACACCTTC

abundance: -
d_gene: -
v_gene: TRBV12-3/TRBV12-4
j_gene: TRBJ1-4
len: 13
CDR3aa: CASSWNPRGKLFF
CDR3nt: TGTGCCAGCAGTTGGAATCCCAGGGGAAAACTGTTTTTT

abundance: -
d_gene: TRBD1
v_gene: TRBV7-2
j_gene: TRBJ1-4
len: 13
CDR3aa: CASSSRTDRELFF
CDR3nt: TGTGCCAGCAGCTCACGTACCGACAGGGAACTGTTTTTT

abundance: -
d_gene: -
v_gene: TRBV9
j_gene: TRBJ2-3
len: 15
CDR3aa: CASSGRDRYTDTQYF
CDR3nt: TGTGCCAGCAGCGGGCGGGACAGATACACAGATACGCAGTATTTT

abundance: -
d_gene: TRBD1
v_gene: TRBV6-5
j_gene: TRBJ1-2
len: 13
CDR3aa: CASTPTGGYGYTF
CDR3nt: TGTGCCAGCACCCCGACAGGGGGGTATGGCTACACCTTC

abundance: -
d_gene: -
v_gene: TRBV15
j_gene: TRBJ1-5
len: 16
CDR3aa: CATSRDPFEEDQPQHF
CDR3nt: TGTGCCACCAGCAGAGATCCCTTCGAAGAGGATCAGCCCCAGCATTTT

abundance: -
d_gene: -
v_gene: TRBV19
j_gene: TRBJ1-1
len: 13
CDR3aa: CASSKQPNTEAFF
CDR3nt: TGTGCCAGTAGTAAACAGCCCAACACTGAAGCTTTCTTT

abundance: -
d_gene: TRBD1
v_gene: TRBV7-9
j_gene: TRBJ2-7
len: 13
CDR3aa: CASSHGQADEQYF
CDR3nt: TGTGCCAGCAGCCATGGACAGGCGGACGAGCAGTACTTC

abundance: -
d_gene: TRBD1
v_gene: TRBV5-1
j_gene: TRBJ2-7
len: 12
CDR3aa: CASSSQDRGQYF
CDR3nt: TGCGCCAGCAGCTCCCAGGACAGGGGGCAGTACTTC

abundance: -
d_gene: -
v_gene: TRBV4-3
j_gene: TRBJ1-6
len: 17
CDR3aa: CASSQDRRSSYNSPLHF
CDR3nt: TGCGCCAGCAGCCAAGATCGGCGGAGCTCCTATAATTCACCCCTCCACTTT

abundance: -
d_gene: -
v_gene: TRBV5-1
j_gene: TRBJ2-1
len: 15
CDR3aa: CASSIGQSSYNEQFF
CDR3nt: TGCGCCAGCAGCATTGGACAGAGCTCCTACAATGAGCAGTTCTTC

abundance: -
d_gene: TRBD2
v_gene: TRBV6-5
j_gene: TRBJ2-1
len: 15
CDR3aa: CASSSLSGGANEQFF
CDR3nt: TGTGCCAGCAGCTCCCTGAGCGGGGGGGCCAATGAGCAGTTCTTC

abundance: -
d_gene: TRBD1
v_gene: TRBV11-1
j_gene: TRBJ1-2
len: 13
CDR3aa: CASSAGGRYGYTF
CDR3nt: TGTGCCAGCAGTGCAGGGGGACGGTATGGCTACACCTTC

abundance: -
d_gene: -
v_gene: TRBV30
j_gene: TRBJ1-6
len: 13
CDR3aa: CAWKTDLGSPLHF
CDR3nt: TGTGCCTGGAAGACAGATCTGGGTTCACCCCTCCACTTT

abundance: -
d_gene: -
v_gene: TRBV28
j_gene: TRBJ1-1
len: 12
CDR3aa: CASSLNRDEAFF
CDR3nt: TGTGCCAGCAGTTTAAACAGGGATGAAGCTTTCTTT

abundance: -
d_gene: TRBD1
v_gene: TRBV7-2
j_gene: TRBJ1-2
len: 15
CDR3aa: CASSLPRDRLLRYTF
CDR3nt: TGTGCCAGCAGCTTACCCCGGGACAGGTTGCTGCGCTACACCTTC

abundance: -
d_gene: -
v_gene: TRBV2
j_gene: TRBJ1-6
len: 16
CDR3aa: CASRRGASGFNSPLHF
CDR3nt: TGTGCCAGCAGGAGAGGGGCGAGCGGGTTCAATTCACCCCTCCACTTT

abundance: -
d_gene: -
v_gene: TRBV4-3
j_gene: TRBJ1-1
len: 15
CDR3aa: CASSQVRGEWAEAFF
CDR3nt: TGCGCCAGCAGCCAGGTACGGGGGGAATGGGCTGAAGCTTTCTTT

abundance: few
d_gene: -
v_gene: TRBV11-2
j_gene: TRBJ1-2
len: 13
CDR3aa: CASSLVGANGYTF
CDR3nt: TGTGCCAGCAGCTTAGTGGGGGCAAACGGCTACACCTTC

abundance: -
d_gene: -
v_gene: TRBV30
j_gene: TRBJ2-7
len: 14
CDR3aa: CAWSVLGGVHEQYF
CDR3nt: TGTGCCTGGAGTGTACTTGGAGGAGTTCACGAGCAGTACTTC

abundance: -
d_gene: TRBD2
v_gene: TRBV7-2
j_gene: TRBJ2-7
len: 14
CDR3aa: CASSYAKSGGEQYF
CDR3nt: TGTGCCAGCAGCTATGCCAAGAGCGGGGGCGAGCAGTACTTC